What follows describes a single TCR beta chain. This clone was seen only once. Its antigen specificity is not known. Per-nucleotide qualities are absent, and no much larger clonotype sits a single base away. Using the deep immunoSEQ assay, TCR CDR3 regions were amplified from genomic DNA by multiplex PCR. For each cell subset, the extracted genomic DNA was distributed evenly across all wells of several immunoSEQ 96-well plates, and each plate served as one replicate. For sorted subsets, each replicate PCR was loaded with 200 ng genomic DNA, equivalent to some 27,000 T cell genomes. The purified libraries were quantified using a Qubit 3.0 fluorometer, sized with a Bioanalyzer 2100, and then quantified again using the KAPA Library Quantification kit. A separate single-read 150-cycle Illumina NextSeq 550 flow cell was used to sequence each immunoSEQ 96-well plate. As for the authors' bioinformatics: Because the immunoSEQ output included only junctional sequences and no quality scores, the filtering could not be the same as the filtering used for full-length reads. To assign V/J genes and CDR3, sequences were annotated using PyIR, a Python wrapper for IgBLAST v1.9, with IMGT germline references. Any read was removed if the V/J assignment was weak (E-value above 1e-6), the CDR3 was missing, or the read contained stop codons, out-of-frame junctions, or ambiguous translated residues. A V3J clonotype was defined by an identical inferred V gene, J gene, and CDR3 amino acid sequence. The percentage overlap between two repertoires was calculated by dividing the number of shared unique clonotypes by the size of the smaller repertoire. Richness of each repertoire was evaluated using RTK rarefaction, the Chao1 estimator, and Recon v2.1 estimates of unobserved clonotypes. Generation probabilities for all TCRbeta clonotypes obtained by the gDNA method from a handful of donors were computed using OLGA. This is the immuneACCESS table as TCRdb keeps it, with only in-frame sequences that have V and J called. A part of the clones is gone; compared with another copy, unresolved V genes explain less than half, and the rest is unexplained. That table supplies the V and J calls and clone size; D and trimming were determined from the DNA. Across this sample there are 950,000 to 1,300,000 clones, with 65% to 75% seen only once. The ten largest make up approximately 1.5% of the sample.

This sample stems from a study of shared clonotypes between healthy human individuals (dated by TCRdb to 2020 to 2022). Broadly, across the study: Three men and two women, aged 18 to 49 years, made up the cohort. For each donor, CD4 naive and CD4 memory were each given three plates, CD8 naive was given two plates, and CD8 memory was given one plate. To increase sequencing depth and limit assay-specific biases, different laboratories used diverse techniques to prepare libraries and sequence TCR repertoires. To estimate repertoire size and how much clonotype sharing occurs between individuals, the study deeply sequenced the blood TCR repertoires of five or six healthy adults. Leukapheresis yielded between about 0.85 and 10 billion PBMCs per donor. Beyond this particular receptor, the publication reports: Approximately 5% of naive CD4, more than 3% of naive CD8, about 2.1% of memory CD4, and around 0.42% of memory CD8 clonotypes were shared across a few donors. Even with the large sequencing depth, rarefaction of the sorted-subset datasets indicated that sequencing was incomplete. Estimated clonotype richness was generally larger for naive than for memory subsets. Only blood was sampled, and tissue TCR repertoires likely differ from those in blood. Compared with non-shared clonotypes, the clonotypes found in all four sorted-subset donors had higher generation probabilities. The small number of donors limited the genetic and exposure-history diversity represented. Pairwise subsampling led to the expectation that sequencing depth would affect the degree of clonotype sharing among donors.

The CDR3 sequence holds 15 residues, the cysteine and phenylalanine included. Just the 45-base CDR3 DNA is kept, in frame starting at base 1. CDR1 and CDR2 are read off the germline V gene as SGHDT and YYEEEE. Between the V and J ends, shortened by 5 bases and 4 bases respectively, the junction contains 18 bases. The donors were healthy, HIV-negative adults with no recently reported acute infections or vaccinations. Only Caucasian adults living in Nashville, Tennessee, USA were represented among the donors. CD4+ T cells were enriched by magnetic negative selection, after which naive cells were positively selected on CD45RA and the negative fraction was taken as the memory subset. Blood was collected by leukapheresis, and PBMCs were isolated by Ficoll-Histopaque density gradient centrifugation and then cryopreserved in liquid nitrogen vapor phase. Analytical flow cytometry was used to check the purity and quantity of each magnetically sorted T cell population. From each sorted fraction, genomic DNA was isolated and quantified by UV absorbance on a Nanodrop 2000c.

This TCR came from a man younger than 30 in good health. Specimen: memory CD4+ T cells sorted from blood. The meaning of the sample's cell subset or site label: CD45RA-negative fraction. The chain is made from TRBV5-6 and TRBJ1-2; there is no confident call for the D gene. The CDR3 in this case is CASSELTPAGYGYTF. Here is the DNA: TGTGCCAGCAGTGAACTTACGCCCGCTGGCTATGGCTACACCTTC.